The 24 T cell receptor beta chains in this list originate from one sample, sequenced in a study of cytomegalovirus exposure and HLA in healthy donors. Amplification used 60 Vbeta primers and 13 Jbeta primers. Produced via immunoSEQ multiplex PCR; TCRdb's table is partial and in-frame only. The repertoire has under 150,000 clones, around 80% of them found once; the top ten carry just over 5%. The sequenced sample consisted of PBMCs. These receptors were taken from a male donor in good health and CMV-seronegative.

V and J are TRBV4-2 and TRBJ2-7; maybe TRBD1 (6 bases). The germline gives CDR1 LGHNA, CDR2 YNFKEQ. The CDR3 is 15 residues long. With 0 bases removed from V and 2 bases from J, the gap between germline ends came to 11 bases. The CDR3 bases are TGTGCCAGCAGCCAAGATCCCACAGGGCCCTACGAGCAGTACTTC. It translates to CASSQDPTGPYEQYF.

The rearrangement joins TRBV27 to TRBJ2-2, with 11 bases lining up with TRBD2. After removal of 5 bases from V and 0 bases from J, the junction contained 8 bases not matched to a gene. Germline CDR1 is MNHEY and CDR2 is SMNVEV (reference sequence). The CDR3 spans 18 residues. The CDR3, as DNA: TGTGCCAGCAGTAACCCGGGACTAGCGGCCACGAACACCGGGGAGCTGTTTTTT. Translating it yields CASSNPGLAATNTGELFF.

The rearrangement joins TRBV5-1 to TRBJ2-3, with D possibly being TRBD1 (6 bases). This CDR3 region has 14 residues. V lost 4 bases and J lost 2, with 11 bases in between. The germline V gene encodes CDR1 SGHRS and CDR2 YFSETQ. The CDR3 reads CASSQGLHTDTQYF. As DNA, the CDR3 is TGCGCCAGCAGCCAGGGGCTTCACACAGATACGCAGTATTTT.

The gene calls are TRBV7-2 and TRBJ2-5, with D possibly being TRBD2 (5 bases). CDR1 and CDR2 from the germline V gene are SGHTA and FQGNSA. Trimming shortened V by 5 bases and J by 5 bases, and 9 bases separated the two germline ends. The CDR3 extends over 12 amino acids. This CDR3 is CASSETRETQYF. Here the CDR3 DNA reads TGTGCCAGCAGCGAAACTAGGGAGACCCAGTACTTC.

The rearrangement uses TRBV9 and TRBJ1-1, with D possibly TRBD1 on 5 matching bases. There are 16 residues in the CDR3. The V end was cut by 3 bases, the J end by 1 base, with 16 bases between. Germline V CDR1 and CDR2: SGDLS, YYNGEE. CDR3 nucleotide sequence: TGTGCCAGCAGCGAAGGGGATAGGGCTAAGAACACTGAAGCTTTCTTT. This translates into CASSEGDRAKNTEAFF.

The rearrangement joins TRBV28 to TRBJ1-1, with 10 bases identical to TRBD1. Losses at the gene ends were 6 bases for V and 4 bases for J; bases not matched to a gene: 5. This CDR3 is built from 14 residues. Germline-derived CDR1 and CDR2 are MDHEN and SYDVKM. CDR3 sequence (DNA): TGTGCCAGCAGCCAATGGACAGGGGGCACTGAAGCTTTCTTT. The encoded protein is CASSQWTGGTEAFF.

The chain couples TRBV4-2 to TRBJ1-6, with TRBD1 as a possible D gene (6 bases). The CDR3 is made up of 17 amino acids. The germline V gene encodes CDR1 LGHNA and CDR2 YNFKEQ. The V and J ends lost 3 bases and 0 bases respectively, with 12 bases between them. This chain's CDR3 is CASSQAGEGSYNSPLHF. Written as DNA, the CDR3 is TGTGCCAGCAGCCAGGCAGGGGAGGGCTCCTATAATTCACCCCTCCACTTT.

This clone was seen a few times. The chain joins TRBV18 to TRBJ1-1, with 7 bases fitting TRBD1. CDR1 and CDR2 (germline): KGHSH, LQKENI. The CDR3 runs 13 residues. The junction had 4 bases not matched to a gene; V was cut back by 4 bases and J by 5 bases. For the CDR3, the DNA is TGTGCCAGCTCACAGGGGGCGCTGACTGAAGCTTTCTTT. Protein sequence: CASSQGALTEAFF.

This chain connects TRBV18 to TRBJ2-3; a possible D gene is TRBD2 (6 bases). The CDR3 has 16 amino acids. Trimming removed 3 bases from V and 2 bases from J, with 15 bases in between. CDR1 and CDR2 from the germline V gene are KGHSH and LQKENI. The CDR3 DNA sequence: TGTGCCAGCTCACCGCCACTGGGGGGTTACACAGATACGCAGTATTTT. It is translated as CASSPPLGGYTDTQYF.

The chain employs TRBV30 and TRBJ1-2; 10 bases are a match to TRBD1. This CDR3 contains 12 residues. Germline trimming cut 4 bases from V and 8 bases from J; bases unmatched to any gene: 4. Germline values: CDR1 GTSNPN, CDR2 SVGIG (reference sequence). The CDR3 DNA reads TGTGCCTGGACGGGACAGGGGTTGGGCTACACCTTC. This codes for CAWTGQGLGYTF.

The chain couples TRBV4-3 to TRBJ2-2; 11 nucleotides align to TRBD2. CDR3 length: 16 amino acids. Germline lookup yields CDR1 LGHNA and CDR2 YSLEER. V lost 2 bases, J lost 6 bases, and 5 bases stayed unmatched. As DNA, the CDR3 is TGCGCCAGCAGCCAATTAGCGGGGGGGCCGTCCGGGGAGCTGTTTTTT. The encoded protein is CASSQLAGGPSGELFF.

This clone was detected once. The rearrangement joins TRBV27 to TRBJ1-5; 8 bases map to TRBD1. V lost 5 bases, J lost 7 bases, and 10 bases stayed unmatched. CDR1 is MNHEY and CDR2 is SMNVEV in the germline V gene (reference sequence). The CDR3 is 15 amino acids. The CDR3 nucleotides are TGTGCCAGCAGTAAGGGCCCAGGGGGCTGGCAGCCCCAGCATTTT. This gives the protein CASSKGPGGWQPQHF.

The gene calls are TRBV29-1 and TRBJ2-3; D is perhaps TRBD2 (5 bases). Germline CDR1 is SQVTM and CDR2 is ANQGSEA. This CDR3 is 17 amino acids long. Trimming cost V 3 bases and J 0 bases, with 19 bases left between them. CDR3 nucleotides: TGCAGCGTTGACGTGTTGAGGGCCATATTTAGCACAGATACGCAGTATTTT. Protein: CSVDVLRAIFSTDTQYF.

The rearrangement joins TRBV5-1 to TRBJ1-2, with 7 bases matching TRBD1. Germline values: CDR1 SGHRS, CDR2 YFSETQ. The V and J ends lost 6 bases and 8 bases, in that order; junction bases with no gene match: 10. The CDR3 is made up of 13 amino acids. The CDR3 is CASTIDRVGGYTF. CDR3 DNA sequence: TGCGCCAGCACCATCGACAGGGTGGGCGGCTACACCTTC.

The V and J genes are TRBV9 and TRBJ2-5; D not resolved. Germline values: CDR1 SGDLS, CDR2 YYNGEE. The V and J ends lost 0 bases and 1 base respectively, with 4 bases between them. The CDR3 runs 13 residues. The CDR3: CASSVALQETQYF. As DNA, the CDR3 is TGTGCCAGCAGCGTAGCCCTCCAAGAGACCCAGTACTTC.

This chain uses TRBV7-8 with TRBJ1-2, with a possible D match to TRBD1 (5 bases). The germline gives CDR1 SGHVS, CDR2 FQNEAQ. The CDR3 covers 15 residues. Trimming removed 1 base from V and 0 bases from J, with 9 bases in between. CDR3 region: CASSLVQGTNYGYTF. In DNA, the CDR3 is TGTGCCAGCAGCTTAGTTCAGGGTACTAACTATGGCTACACCTTC.

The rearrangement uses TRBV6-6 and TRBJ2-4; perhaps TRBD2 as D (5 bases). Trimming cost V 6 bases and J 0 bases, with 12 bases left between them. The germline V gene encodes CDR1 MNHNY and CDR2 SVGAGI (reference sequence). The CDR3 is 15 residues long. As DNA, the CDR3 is TGTGCCAGCAGCCCGAGCGGAGTAGCCAAAAACATTCAGTACTTC. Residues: CASSPSGVAKNIQYF.

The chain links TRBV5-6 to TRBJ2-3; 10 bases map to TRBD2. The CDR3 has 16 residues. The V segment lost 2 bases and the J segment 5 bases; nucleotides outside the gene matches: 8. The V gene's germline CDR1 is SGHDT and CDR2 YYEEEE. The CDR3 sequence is CASSFMSGGAGDTQYF. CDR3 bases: TGTGCCAGCAGCTTTATGAGCGGGGGGGCCGGAGATACGCAGTATTTT. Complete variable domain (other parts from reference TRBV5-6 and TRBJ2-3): DAGVTQSPTHLIKTRGQQVTLRCSPKSGHDTVSWYQQALGQGPQFIFQYYEEEERQRGNFPDRFSGHQFPNYSSELNVNALLLGDSALYLCASSFMSGGAGDTQYFGPGTRLTVL.

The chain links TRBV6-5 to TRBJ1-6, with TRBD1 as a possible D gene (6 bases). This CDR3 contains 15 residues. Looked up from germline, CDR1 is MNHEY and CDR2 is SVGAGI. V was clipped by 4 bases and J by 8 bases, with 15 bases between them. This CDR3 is CASSLQGKDYSPLHF. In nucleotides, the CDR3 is TGTGCCAGCAGTTTGCAGGGGAAGGACTATTCACCCCTCCACTTT.

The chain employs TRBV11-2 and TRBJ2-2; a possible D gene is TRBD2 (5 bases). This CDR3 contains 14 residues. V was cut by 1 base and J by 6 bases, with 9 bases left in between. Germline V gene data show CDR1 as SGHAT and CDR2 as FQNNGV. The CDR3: CASSLVLASGELFF. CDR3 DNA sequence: TGTGCCAGCAGCTTAGTTCTAGCATCCGGGGAGCTGTTTTTT.

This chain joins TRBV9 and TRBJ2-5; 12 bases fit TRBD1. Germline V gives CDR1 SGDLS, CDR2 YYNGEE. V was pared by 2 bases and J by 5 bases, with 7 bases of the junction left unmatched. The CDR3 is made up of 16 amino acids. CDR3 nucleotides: TGTGCCAGCAGCGTCGCCGGGACAGGGGGCGCGGAGACCCAGTACTTC. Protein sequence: CASSVAGTGGAETQYF.

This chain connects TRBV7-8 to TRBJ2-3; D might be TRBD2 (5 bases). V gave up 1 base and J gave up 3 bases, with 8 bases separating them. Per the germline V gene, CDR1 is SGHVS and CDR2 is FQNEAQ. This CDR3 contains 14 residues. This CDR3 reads CASSLVLATDTQYF. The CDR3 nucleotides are TGTGCCAGCAGCTTAGTCCTAGCAACAGATACGCAGTATTTT.

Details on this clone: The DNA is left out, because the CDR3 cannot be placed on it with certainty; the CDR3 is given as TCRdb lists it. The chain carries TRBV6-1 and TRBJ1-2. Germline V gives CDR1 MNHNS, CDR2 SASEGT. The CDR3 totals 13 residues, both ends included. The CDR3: CASSTSGEDGYTF.

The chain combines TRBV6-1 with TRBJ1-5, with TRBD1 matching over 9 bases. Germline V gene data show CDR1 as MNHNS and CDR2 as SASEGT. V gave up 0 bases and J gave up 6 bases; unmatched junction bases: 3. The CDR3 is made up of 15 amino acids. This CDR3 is CASSEAGTGSQPQHF. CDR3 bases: TGTGCCAGCAGTGAAGCTGGGACAGGGAGTCAGCCCCAGCATTTT.